The source of this TCR beta chain is a study of T cell repertoires in cytomegalovirus infection. Study results and caveats: Using cumulative public TCR beta family frequency, the authors identified those who carried CMV together with the relevant HLA.

This clonotype came up a few times. Its target is unknown. A single record per CDR3 protein comes from TCRdb applying MiXCR to the reads. In the table there are about 85,000 distinct CDR3 sequences, approximately 43% of which are singletons. The input for sequencing was CD8+ T cells from cultured PBMCs, taken from culture after CMV antigen stimulation. The origin of this receptor is a human donor in good health (CMV status not recorded). Some clones in this sample may be carry-over from other donors' samples.

The CDR3 DNA reads TGTGCCAGCAGCCTCTATCCGAACTACAACACCGGGGAGCTGTTTTTT. This translates into CASSLYPNYNTGELFF. The chain couples TRBV7-3 to TRBJ2-2; D remains ambiguous. V shed 5 bases and J shed 2 bases, with 15 bases lying between them. Germline values: CDR1 SGHTA, CDR2 FQGTGA. The CDR3 is 16 residues long.